Listed here is a single TCR beta chain. Its specificity is not known. Blood sampling was done at baseline, cycle 4 day 1, and cycle 7 day 1. Trimming at V came to 2 bases and at J to 8 bases, leaving 15 bases not matched to a gene. The CDR3 covers 17 residues. CDR1 and CDR2 from the germline V gene are SGHVS and FNYEAQ. The source of the sample is a study of OX40 agonist ivuxolimab in advanced cancers. Study-level points and caveats: CD8+ T cells (on average) carried more expanded clones than CD4+ T cells. The antigen specificity of the peripheral T cells (those that were expanded) was not determined.

The data were produced by immunoSEQ multiplex PCR, yet TCRdb's version contains in-frame clones alone and is incomplete. This sample carries about 71,000 clones, just under 95% of them seen once, and the ten largest clones take around a sixth. The chain employs TRBV7-6 and TRBJ1-2; 9 nucleotides agree with TRBD1. This sequence was found in an adult with an advanced solid tumor such as melanoma, head and neck, liver or kidney cancer. Here the sequenced sample was CD4+ or CD8+ T cells sorted from blood, taken in a trial of the OX40 agonist ivuxolimab. The CDR3 loop is CASSLRRGQGPREGYTF. CDR3 sequence (DNA): TGTGCCAGCAGCTTAAGGCGTGGACAGGGGCCCAGGGAAGGCTACACCTTC. Looking up the rest from reference TRBV7-6 and TRBJ1-2 gives the full variable domain: GAGVSQSPRYKVTKRGQDVALRCDPISGHVSLYWYRQALGQGPEFLTYFNYEAQQDKSGLPNDRFSAERPEGSISTLTIQRTEQRDSAMYRCASSLRRGQGPREGYTFGSGTRLTVV.